A single sample is the source of the 5 T cell receptor beta chains below, sequenced in a study of blood T cell repertoires in COVID-19. Generated by immunoSEQ multiplex PCR, the TCRdb table keeps only in-frame clones and is missing some. The sample records a few hundred thousand clones, approximately 86% being singletons. Sequencing was done on a sample of peripheral blood. These receptors all stem from a woman aged 55-69 years with COVID-19, enrolled during active disease.

The chain carries TRBV7-2 and TRBJ2-1; D might be TRBD2 (6 bases). V was pared by 6 bases and J by 2 bases, with 17 bases between. The CDR3 is 16 amino acids. Per the germline V gene, CDR1 is SGHTA and CDR2 is FQGNSA. DNA for the CDR3: TGTGCCAGCAGGCGAACTAGCTCCACCACCTACAATGAGCAGTTCTTC. This gives the protein CASRRTSSTTYNEQFF. The entire variable domain, with the rest obtained from reference TRBV7-2 and TRBJ2-1, is as follows: GAGVSQSPSNKVTEKGKDVELRCDPISGHTALYWYRQSLGQGLEFLIYFQGNSAPDKSGLPSDRFSAERTGGSVSTLTIQRTQQEDSAVYLCASRRTSSTTYNEQFFGPGTRLTVL.

This clone was counted once. Written as DNA, the CDR3 is TGTGCCAGCACCCCCGGGAGAGGAGAGCAGTACTTC. Residues: CASTPGRGEQYF. The chain employs TRBV6-2 or TRBV6-3 and TRBJ2-7, with D possibly matching TRBD2 (6 bases). CDR1 MNHEY and CDR2 SVGEGT come from the germline V gene. The CDR3 is made up of 12 amino acids. V gave up 7 bases and J gave up 7 bases, with 14 bases separating them.

This chain links TRBV19 with TRBJ2-7, with a weak D call TRBD1 (5 bases). Between the trimmed V and J ends, which lost 6 bases and 1 base, there was a span of 13 bases. This CDR3 has 14 residues. Germline V gene data show CDR1 as LNHDA and CDR2 as SQIVND (reference sequence). CDR3 amino acids: CASSLTTVSYEQYF. The CDR3 DNA is TGTGCCAGTAGCCTAACGACAGTGTCCTACGAGCAGTACTTC.

The chain is built from TRBV28 and TRBJ1-2; 9 nucleotides line up with TRBD1. From germline, CDR1 is MDHEN and CDR2 SYDVKM. The CDR3 sequence is 15 residues long. The V gene end was trimmed by 7 bases and the J gene end by 6 bases; junction bases not matched to a gene: 12. As DNA, the CDR3 is TGTGCCAGCATTTCAACAGGGGGCGGTGCGGATGGCTACACCTTC. It encodes CASISTGGGADGYTF.

V gene TRBV19 combines with J gene TRBJ1-5, with a weak D call TRBD1 (5 bases). With 4 bases removed from V and 0 bases from J, the gap between germline ends came to 13 bases. Germline values: CDR1 LNHDA, CDR2 SQIVND (reference sequence). This CDR3 has 16 residues. The CDR3 reads CASSSTGGYSNQPQHF. The CDR3 DNA sequence: TGTGCCAGTAGTAGTACAGGCGGTTATAGCAATCAGCCCCAGCATTTT.